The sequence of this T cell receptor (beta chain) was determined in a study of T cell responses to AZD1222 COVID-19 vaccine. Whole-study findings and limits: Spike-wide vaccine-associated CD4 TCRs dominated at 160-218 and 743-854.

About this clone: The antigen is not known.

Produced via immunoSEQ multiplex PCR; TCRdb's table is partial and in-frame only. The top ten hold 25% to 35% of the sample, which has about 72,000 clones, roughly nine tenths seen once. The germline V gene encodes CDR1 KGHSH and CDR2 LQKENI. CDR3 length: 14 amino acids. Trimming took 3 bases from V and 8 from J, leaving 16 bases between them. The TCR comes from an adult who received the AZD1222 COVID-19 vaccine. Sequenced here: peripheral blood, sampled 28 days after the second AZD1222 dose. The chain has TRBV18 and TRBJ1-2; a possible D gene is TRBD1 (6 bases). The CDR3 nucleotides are TGTGCCAGCTCACCTAGAGGGGGTTATGAGGGCTACACCTTC. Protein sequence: CASSPRGGYEGYTF.